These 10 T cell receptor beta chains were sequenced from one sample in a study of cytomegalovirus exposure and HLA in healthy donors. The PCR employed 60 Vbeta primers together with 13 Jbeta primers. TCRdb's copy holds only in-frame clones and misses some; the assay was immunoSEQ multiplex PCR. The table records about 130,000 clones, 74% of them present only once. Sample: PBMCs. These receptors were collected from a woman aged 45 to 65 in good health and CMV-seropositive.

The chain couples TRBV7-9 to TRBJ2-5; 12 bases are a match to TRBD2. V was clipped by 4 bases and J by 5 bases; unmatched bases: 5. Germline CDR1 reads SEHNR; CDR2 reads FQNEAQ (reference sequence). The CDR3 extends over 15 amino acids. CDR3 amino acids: CASSSASGGAETQYF. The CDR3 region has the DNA TGTGCCAGCAGCTCCGCTAGCGGGGGGGCGGAGACCCAGTACTTC.

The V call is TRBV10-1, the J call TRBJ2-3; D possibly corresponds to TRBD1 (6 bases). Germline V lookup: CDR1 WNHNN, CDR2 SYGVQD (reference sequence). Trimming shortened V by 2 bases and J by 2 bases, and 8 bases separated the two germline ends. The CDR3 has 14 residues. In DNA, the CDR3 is TGCGCCAGCAGTGAGAGACAGGACACAGATACGCAGTATTTT. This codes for CASSERQDTDTQYF.

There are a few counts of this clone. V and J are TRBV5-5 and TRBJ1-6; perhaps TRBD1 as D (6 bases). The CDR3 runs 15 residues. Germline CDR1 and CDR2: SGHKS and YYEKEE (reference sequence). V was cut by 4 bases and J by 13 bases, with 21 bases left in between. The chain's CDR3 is CASSLSGGPGRPLHF. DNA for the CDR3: TGTGCCAGCAGCCTGTCCGGGGGGCCCGGGAGGCCCCTCCACTTT.

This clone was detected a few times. The CDR3 loop reads CASSLLAGGPYNEQFF. The CDR3 DNA reads as TGTGCCAGCAGTTTGCTAGCGGGGGGGCCCTACAATGAGCAGTTCTTC. The chain has TRBV27 and TRBJ2-1; TRBD2 agrees at 12 bases. Germline loops: CDR1 MNHEY, CDR2 SMNVEV (reference sequence). V gave up 3 bases and J gave up 2 bases; unmatched junction bases: 2. CDR3 length equals 16 residues.

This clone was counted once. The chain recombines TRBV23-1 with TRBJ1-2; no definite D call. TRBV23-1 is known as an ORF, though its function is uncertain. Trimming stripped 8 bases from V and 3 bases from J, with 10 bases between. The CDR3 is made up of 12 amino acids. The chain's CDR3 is CASQAEDYGYTF. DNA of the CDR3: TGCGCCAGCCAGGCGGAGGACTATGGCTACACCTTC.

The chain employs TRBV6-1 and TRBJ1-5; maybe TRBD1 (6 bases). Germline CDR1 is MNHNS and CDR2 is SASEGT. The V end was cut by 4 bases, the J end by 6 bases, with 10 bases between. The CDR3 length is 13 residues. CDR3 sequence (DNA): TGTGCCAGCAGTGTTCAGGGGACTCAGCCCCAGCATTTT. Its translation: CASSVQGTQPQHF.

CDR3 loop: CASSQGAGTGELFF. CDR3 DNA sequence: TGCGCCAGCAGCCAAGGTGCGGGCACCGGGGAGCTGTTTTTT. The chain uses TRBV4-1 and TRBJ2-2, with a tentative D call TRBD2 (5 bases). Germline CDR1 and CDR2: MGHRA and YSYEKL. The CDR3 covers 14 residues. The V and J ends lost 1 base and 4 bases respectively, with 7 bases between them.

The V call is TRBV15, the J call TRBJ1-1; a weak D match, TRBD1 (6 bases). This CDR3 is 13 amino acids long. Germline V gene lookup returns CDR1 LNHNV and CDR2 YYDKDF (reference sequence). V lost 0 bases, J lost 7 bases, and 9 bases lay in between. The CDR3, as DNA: TGTGCCACCAGCAGAGATCTGACAGGTGAAGCTTTCTTT. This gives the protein CATSRDLTGEAFF.

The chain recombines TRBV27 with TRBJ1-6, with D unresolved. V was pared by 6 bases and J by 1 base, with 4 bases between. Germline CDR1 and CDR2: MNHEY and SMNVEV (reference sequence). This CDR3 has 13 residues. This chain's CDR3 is CASRSSYNSPLHF. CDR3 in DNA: TGTGCCAGCAGGTCTTCCTATAATTCACCCCTCCACTTT.

The CDR3 loop is CASSPFRTGELFF. As DNA, the CDR3 is TGTGCCAGCAGCCCCTTTCGGACCGGGGAGCTGTTTTTT. The gene calls are TRBV7-2 and TRBJ2-2; D is undetermined. The CDR3 runs 13 residues. Germline CDR1 is SGHTA and CDR2 is FQGNSA. The germline V and J ends were trimmed by 5 bases and 5 bases, with 9 bases remaining between them. Full variable domain (rest looked up from reference TRBV7-2 and TRBJ2-2): GAGVSQSPSNKVTEKGKDVELRCDPISGHTALYWYRQSLGQGLEFLIYFQGNSAPDKSGLPSDRFSAERTGGSVSTLTIQRTQQEDSAVYLCASSPFRTGELFFGEGSRLTVL.